Below, 31 T cell receptor beta chains from the same sample are listed, as sequenced in a study of CD8+ T cells in alopecia areata. Investigators isolated RNA and reverse transcribed it into cDNA to act as the sequencing template. Sequencing used immunoSEQ multiplex PCR; TCRdb keeps in-frame clones, though not all of them. This table holds fewer than 250,000 clones, under 40% found once. As to treatment: oral pan-JAK inhibitor, 5-10 mg twice daily. The sequenced sample was CD4+ T cells sorted from blood, obtained around week 30, from a patient treated with tofacitinib. These receptors were taken from a human donor with alopecia areata.

The chain carries TRBV7-9 and TRBJ2-1, with a tentative D call TRBD2 (5 bases). This CDR3 has 15 amino acids. Per the germline V gene, CDR1 is SEHNR and CDR2 is FQNEAQ (reference sequence). V dropped 6 bases and J dropped 0 bases, with 12 bases sitting between them. The CDR3 bases are TGTGCCAGCAGTAGCCGGGGTAGCTCCTACAATGAGCAGTTCTTC. It translates to CASSSRGSSYNEQFF.

This clone was seen more than once but under ten times. The CDR3 loop is CSALLDRAGNEQFF. The CDR3 DNA sequence: TGCAGCGCTCTTCTGGACAGGGCGGGAAATGAGCAGTTCTTC. The chain uses TRBV29-1 and TRBJ2-1; 8 bases fit TRBD1. Germline loops: CDR1 SQVTM, CDR2 ANQGSEA. Germline trimming cut 7 bases from V and 7 bases from J; bases unmatched to any gene: 12. The CDR3 consists of 14 residues.

This clone was detected a few times. The chain recombines TRBV29-1 with TRBJ2-3; 10 positions match TRBD2. The V segment lost 0 bases and the J segment 3 bases; nucleotides outside the gene matches: 15. Germline CDR1 SQVTM, CDR2 ANQGSEA. The CDR3 runs to 19 residues. In DNA, the CDR3 is TGCAGCGTTGAAGATCGGGCCCTAGCGGGAGAGGGTATGACAGATACGCAGTATTTT. It is translated as CSVEDRALAGEGMTDTQYF.

The V call is TRBV7-2, the J call TRBJ1-3; unclear D gene. Germline-derived CDR1 and CDR2 are SGHTA and FQGNSA. Between the trimmed V and J ends, which lost 1 base and 2 bases, there was a span of 9 bases. The CDR3 contains 15 residues. The DNA for the CDR3 is TGTGCCAGCAGCTTAGATCCGTCCCCTGGAAACACCATATATTTT. This codes for CASSLDPSPGNTIYF.

The chain employs TRBV6-5 and TRBJ1-1; 8 nucleotides line up with TRBD1. This CDR3 has 14 amino acids. Per the germline V gene, CDR1 is MNHEY and CDR2 is SVGAGI. The J segment lost 2 bases and the V segment lost 6 bases, leaving 5 bases of the junction unmatched. CDR3 region: CASRRQGPNTEAFF. The CDR3 coding sequence is TGTGCCAGCAGACGACAGGGGCCAAACACTGAAGCTTTCTTT.

The sample holds a few counts of this clone. This sequence joins TRBV7-9 and TRBJ1-2, with a weak D call TRBD1 (6 bases). The CDR3 runs to 14 residues. Trimming took off 5 bases at V and 2 bases at J, with 12 bases between the two ends. Germline loops: CDR1 SEHNR, CDR2 FQNEAQ (reference sequence). This chain's CDR3 is CASSHGQTNYGYTF. CDR3 bases: TGTGCCAGCAGCCACGGACAGACAAACTATGGCTACACCTTC. The full variable domain, completed using reference TRBV7-9 and TRBJ1-2, is DTGVSQNPRHKITKRGQNVTFRCDPISEHNRLYWYRQTLGQGPEFLTYFQNEAQLEKSRLLSDRFSAERPKGSFSTLEIQRTEQGDSAMYLCASSHGQTNYGYTFGSGTRLTVV.

This clone has more than one count but fewer than ten. The rearrangement uses TRBV7-9 and TRBJ2-5; 7 bases map to TRBD1. The V gene's germline CDR1 is SEHNR and CDR2 FQNEAQ (reference sequence). CDR3 length: 15 residues. V shed 5 bases and J 1 base; nucleotides not matched to a gene: 7. The CDR3 is CASSQPGGRQETQYF. The CDR3 DNA reads as TGTGCCAGCAGCCAGCCAGGGGGTCGCCAAGAGACCCAGTACTTC.

CDR3 in DNA: TGTGCCAGCAGCGGGTCGAGGACGGAGTCCTACGAGCAGTACTTC. It specifies CASSGSRTESYEQYF. The chain combines TRBV5-5 with TRBJ2-7; unclear D gene. Trimming took off 4 bases at V and 1 base at J, with 15 bases between the two ends. In germline, CDR1 is SGHKS, CDR2 YYEKEE (reference sequence). CDR3 length: 15 residues.

The chain is built from TRBV7-6 and TRBJ2-3; D unclear. There are 17 residues in the CDR3. Trimming cost V 2 bases and J 1 base, with 16 bases left between them. Germline CDR1 SGHVS, CDR2 FNYEAQ. The CDR3 here is CASSLIGSSTGTDTQYF. The CDR3 DNA is TGTGCCAGCAGCTTAATCGGCAGCTCAACTGGCACAGATACGCAGTATTTT. Full variable domain (remainder filled in from reference TRBV7-6 and TRBJ2-3): GAGVSQSPRYKVTKRGQDVALRCDPISGHVSLYWYRQALGQGPEFLTYFNYEAQQDKSGLPNDRFSAERPEGSISTLTIQRTEQRDSAMYRCASSLIGSSTGTDTQYFGPGTRLTVL.

In its sample, this clone was seen a few times. The chain is built from TRBV7-2 and TRBJ1-1; tentative D call: TRBD1 (5 bases). The V and J ends lost 1 base and 4 bases respectively, with 13 bases between them. CDR1 and CDR2 from the germline V gene are SGHTA and FQGNSA. The CDR3 is 15 residues long. The CDR3 spells CASSLGGGSPTEAFF. Here the CDR3 DNA reads TGTGCCAGCAGCTTAGGGGGCGGCTCCCCCACTGAAGCTTTCTTT.

This chain connects TRBV20-1 to TRBJ1-2; unclear D gene. From germline, CDR1 is DFQATT and CDR2 SNEGSKA (reference sequence). Trimming took 6 bases from V and 5 from J, leaving 10 bases between them. This CDR3 contains 11 residues. The CDR3 region is CSAGSEYGYTF. CDR3 in DNA: TGCAGTGCAGGTAGCGAGTATGGCTACACCTTC.

This clone was counted once. This chain uses TRBV29-1 with TRBJ1-2; TRBD1 is a possible D gene (5 bases). V was pared by 4 bases and J by 0 bases, with 12 bases between. Germline V lookup: CDR1 SQVTM, CDR2 ANQGSEA. This CDR3 has 14 residues. The CDR3 DNA sequence: TGCAGCGTTGTGGGGACCGTAGCTAACTATGGCTACACCTTC. Translated: CSVVGTVANYGYTF.

This clone has more than one count but fewer than ten. This sequence joins TRBV6-1 and TRBJ1-1; 8 nucleotides align to TRBD1. Losses at the gene ends were 4 bases for V and 1 base for J; bases not matched to a gene: 14. CDR3 length equals 18 residues. CDR1 is MNHNS and CDR2 is SASEGT in the germline V gene. DNA of the CDR3: TGTGCCAGCAGTGCGCCCAGGGGGCGCGGGTGGGGGAACACTGAAGCTTTCTTT. Translated: CASSAPRGRGWGNTEAFF.

This clone was picked up a small number of times. The V call is TRBV2, the J call TRBJ2-2; TRBD1 matches 7 bases. Germline CDR1 and CDR2: SNHLY and FYNNEI. V gave up 4 bases and J gave up 3 bases; unmatched junction bases: 2. This CDR3 is built from 14 residues. CDR3 region: CASSGQGHTGELFF. The CDR3 nucleotides are TGTGCCAGCAGTGGACAGGGTCACACCGGGGAGCTGTTTTTT.

This clone appeared a few times. The chain couples TRBV5-5 to TRBJ2-3, with D unresolved. The V gene lost 0 bases and the J gene lost 4 bases, with 6 bases spanning the gap. The CDR3 length is 13 residues. Germline CDR1 and CDR2: SGHKS and YYEKEE (reference sequence). The CDR3 DNA reads as TGTGCCAGCAGCTTGGACCGACCAGATACGCAGTATTTT. Encoded protein: CASSLDRPDTQYF.

This clone was counted between two and nine times. The V call is TRBV29-1, the J call TRBJ2-1, with D possibly TRBD2 on 6 matching bases. The CDR3 sequence is 14 residues long. Per germline, CDR1 SQVTM and CDR2 ANQGSEA. V was clipped by 6 bases and J by 10 bases, with 22 bases between them. CDR3 DNA sequence: TGCAGCGTCCCCTCCAGGGACTCGTCAATGGAGCAGTTCTTC. Protein: CSVPSRDSSMEQFF.

The table lists this clone with a few counts. This chain connects TRBV5-1 to TRBJ2-2; 9 bases are a match to TRBD2. This CDR3 region has 17 residues. V dropped 4 bases and J dropped 6; count of bases not matched to a gene: 13. Germline lookup yields CDR1 SGHRS and CDR2 YFSETQ. The CDR3, as DNA: TGCGCCAGCAGCCCGGGCTTTAGCGGGAGTGGTGCCGGGGAGCTGTTTTTT. It encodes CASSPGFSGSGAGELFF. The variable domain in full, with the rest retrieved from reference TRBV5-1 and TRBJ2-2, is KAGVTQTPRYLIKTRGQQVTLSCSPISGHRSVSWYQQTPGQGLQFLFEYFSETQRNKGNFPGRFSGRQFSNSRSEMNVSTLELGDSALYLCASSPGFSGSGAGELFFGEGSRLTVL.

The J gene is TRBJ2-5, the V gene TRBV2, with D tentatively TRBD2 (6 bases). V gave up 4 bases and J gave up 3 bases, with 15 bases separating them. The germline gives CDR1 SNHLY, CDR2 FYNNEI. The CDR3 is 15 amino acids. The CDR3 sequence is CASSVAGWEEETQYF. CDR3 DNA: TGTGCCAGCAGTGTGGCGGGATGGGAAGAAGAGACCCAGTACTTC. Looking up the rest from reference TRBV2 and TRBJ2-5 gives the full variable domain: EPEVTQTPSHQVTQMGQEVILRCVPISNHLYFYWYRQILGQKVEFLVSFYNNEISEKSEIFDDQFSVERPDGSNFTLKIRSTKLEDSAMYFCASSVAGWEEETQYFGPGTRLLVL.

This clone was seen only a few times. V usage is TRBV19 and J usage is TRBJ1-1, with 9 bases aligning to TRBD1. Trimming took 2 bases from V and 4 from J; bases not matched to a gene: 2. Per germline, CDR1 LNHDA and CDR2 SQIVND (reference sequence). The CDR3 length is 14 residues. The DNA of the CDR3 is TGTGCCAGTAGTATAAGGGGACAGGGCACTGAAGCTTTCTTT. Amino acid sequence: CASSIRGQGTEAFF.

This sequence joins TRBV5-1 and TRBJ2-5; D is unclear. Germline V gene lookup returns CDR1 SGHRS and CDR2 YFSETQ. V was trimmed by 4 bases and J by 2 bases, leaving 15 bases between them. The CDR3 runs 15 residues. CDR3 in DNA: TGCGCCAGCAGCCGAAGGGCAGCCTCGCAAGAGACCCAGTACTTC. It specifies CASSRRAASQETQYF.

This clone was seen a handful of times. The V call is TRBV14, the J call TRBJ1-1; possibly TRBD1 for D (5 bases). CDR1 and CDR2 (germline): SGHDN, FVKESK. This CDR3 has 15 residues. V lost 2 bases, J lost 5 bases, and 15 bases lay in between. This chain's CDR3 is CASSQIYPRETEAFF. The CDR3, as DNA: TGTGCCAGCAGCCAAATTTACCCCAGGGAAACTGAAGCTTTCTTT.

This clone turned up a few times. V and J are TRBV6-5 and TRBJ1-5; D is undetermined. Trimming took off 0 bases at V and 8 bases at J, with 11 bases between the two ends. The germline V gene has CDR1 MNHEY and CDR2 SVGAGI. The CDR3 is 14 residues long. This CDR3 is CASSYSFVGEPQHF. As DNA, the CDR3 is TGTGCCAGCAGTTACTCATTTGTTGGAGAGCCCCAGCATTTT.

This clone has only a few counts. The chain carries TRBV9 and TRBJ1-3, with TRBD1 as a possible D gene (5 bases). This CDR3 contains 14 residues. Germline CDR1 is SGDLS and CDR2 is YYNGEE. Trimming shortened V by 4 bases and J by 1 base, and 9 bases separated the two germline ends. The CDR3 protein is CASSTGGSGNTIYF. The CDR3, as DNA: TGTGCCAGCAGCACAGGAGGGTCTGGAAACACCATATATTTT.

The chain recombines TRBV14 with TRBJ2-4; 10 bases are shared with TRBD1. With 5 bases clipped from V and 11 bases from J, the junction kept 9 bases outside the gene matches. The V gene's germline CDR1 is SGHDN and CDR2 FVKESK. There are 14 residues in the CDR3. The CDR3 region is CASSSRTGGHLQYF. In nucleotides, the CDR3 is TGTGCCAGCAGCTCCCGGACAGGGGGTCACCTTCAGTACTTC.

The chain has TRBV10-2 and TRBJ1-5, with a possible D match to TRBD1 (5 bases). Trimming removed 4 bases at V and 5 bases at J, with 12 bases between. Germline CDR1 WSHSY, CDR2 SAAADI. This CDR3 is 14 amino acids long. This CDR3 is CASSAGTQHQPQHF. The CDR3 DNA reads TGCGCCAGCAGTGCCGGGACCCAGCATCAGCCCCAGCATTTT.

This clone was detected a few times. The rearrangement joins TRBV4-1 to TRBJ2-1, with TRBD2 identical over 7 bases. Germline V gives CDR1 MGHRA, CDR2 YSYEKL. The CDR3 spans 17 residues. Trimming removed 2 bases from V and 0 bases from J; junction bases left unmatched: 7. CDR3 nucleotide sequence: TGCGCCAGCAGCCAACAACCAGCGGGGAGCTCCTACAATGAGCAGTTCTTC. It is translated as CASSQQPAGSSYNEQFF.

This clone was found a few times. This chain joins TRBV6-5 and TRBJ2-1; TRBD1 might be the D (5 bases). The CDR3 has 14 residues. V was clipped by 6 bases and J by 8 bases, with 17 bases between them. Germline lookup yields CDR1 MNHEY and CDR2 SVGAGI. The CDR3 protein is CASRNNLEGDEQFF. Here the CDR3 DNA reads TGTGCCAGCAGAAACAACCTGGAAGGGGATGAGCAGTTCTTC.

This clone was seen a few times. V is TRBV10-3 and J is TRBJ1-3, with D hard to call. This CDR3 region has 13 residues. V gave up 4 bases and J gave up 4 bases, with 8 bases separating them. CDR1 and CDR2 (germline): ENHRY, SYGVKD. The CDR3 nucleotides are TGTGCCATCAGTGTTACCGTCGGAAACACCATATATTTT. Translation gives CAISVTVGNTIYF.

The J gene is TRBJ2-5, the V gene TRBV7-8, with a possible D match to TRBD2 (5 bases). Per germline, CDR1 SGHVS and CDR2 FQNEAQ. The CDR3 is 14 residues long. Trimming stripped 1 base from V and 5 bases from J, with 11 bases between. Here the CDR3 reads CASSLGVRRETQYF. CDR3 bases: TGTGCCAGCAGCTTAGGTGTCCGGAGGGAGACCCAGTACTTC.

This chain connects TRBV4-1 to TRBJ2-1; tentatively, D is TRBD1 or TRBD2 (5 bases each). V was cut by 6 bases and J by 7 bases, with 19 bases left in between. Germline V gene data show CDR1 as MGHRA and CDR2 as YSYEKL. The CDR3 has 15 residues. The CDR3 DNA reads as TGCGCCAGCAGTCTCCCGGGGCACAGCAGAAATGAGCAGTTCTTC. The encoded protein is CASSLPGHSRNEQFF.

The chain links TRBV20-1 to TRBJ2-1, with 8 bases matching TRBD2. Germline assignment: CDR1 DFQATT and CDR2 SNEGSKA (reference sequence). The trim removed 7 bases at V and 6 bases at J, leaving 2 bases unmatched. The CDR3 has 11 amino acids. The CDR3: CSVAGINEQFF. The CDR3 DNA reads as TGCAGTGTAGCGGGAATCAATGAGCAGTTCTTC.